Presented here are 7 T cell receptor beta chains from one specimen sequenced in a study of blood T cell repertoires in COVID-19. Assay: immunoSEQ multiplex PCR; the TCRdb copy retains only in-frame clones and omits some. The repertoire holds under 200,000 clones, with around 84% as singletons. The specimen sequenced was peripheral blood. The receptors originated from a man between 60 and 75 years old with COVID-19, enrolled during active disease.

The chain carries TRBV7-2 and TRBJ2-7, with 11 bases fitting TRBD2. Germline values: CDR1 SGHTA, CDR2 FQGNSA. CDR3 size: 15 residues. The junction had 8 bases not matched to a gene; V was cut back by 7 bases and J by 3 bases. CDR3 bases: TGTGCCAGCAAGGTCCTAGCGGGGGGCCTCTACGAGCAGTACTTC. Translation gives CASKVLAGGLYEQYF.

This chain connects TRBV7-9 to TRBJ2-5; 7 positions match TRBD1. The CDR3 spans 17 residues. CDR1 and CDR2 (germline): SEHNR, FQNEAQ (reference sequence). V was clipped by 1 base and J by 2 bases; unmatched bases: 10. CDR3 loop: CASSLGQGDGRQETQYF. In DNA, the CDR3 is TGTGCCAGCAGCTTAGGACAGGGTGATGGAAGGCAAGAGACCCAGTACTTC.

A note on this clone: The sample contains more than one DNA sequence encoding this CDR3. CDR3 DNA sequence: TGTGCCAGCAGCCCAGGGACAGGGGTCGATTATGGCTACACCTTC. It encodes CASSPGTGVDYGYTF. This chain joins TRBV14 and TRBJ1-2; 10 bases match TRBD1. J was trimmed by 5 bases and V by 4 bases; bases with no gene match: 7. CDR3 length: 15 amino acids. Per the germline V gene, CDR1 is SGHDN and CDR2 is FVKESK.

This chain connects TRBV19 to TRBJ1-5, with 7 bases aligning to TRBD1. V lost 5 bases, J lost 3 bases, and 7 bases stayed unmatched. The CDR3 is 15 residues long. CDR1 is LNHDA and CDR2 is SQIVND in the germline V gene (reference sequence). The CDR3 loop reads CASSPDRVINQPQHF. The CDR3 DNA reads as TGTGCCAGTAGTCCCGACAGGGTGATCAATCAGCCCCAGCATTTT.

This clone was seen more than once but under ten times. The chain's CDR3 is CASSPQDYGYTF. For the CDR3, the DNA is TGTGCCAGCAGTCCCCAGGACTATGGCTACACCTTC. The chain employs TRBV28 and TRBJ1-2; D is ambiguous. The CDR3 contains 12 residues. In germline, CDR1 is MDHEN, CDR2 SYDVKM. Trimming took 5 bases from V and 3 from J, leaving 7 bases between them.

This chain links TRBV4-3 with TRBJ1-2; TRBD1 matches at 10 bases. Trimming took 1 base from V and 5 from J; bases not matched to a gene: 4. Germline values: CDR1 LGHNA, CDR2 YSLEER. The CDR3 runs 15 residues. The CDR3 loop reads CASSQGTGGSYGYTF. CDR3 in DNA: TGCGCCAGCAGCCAAGGGACAGGGGGATCATATGGCTACACCTTC.

The chain links TRBV6-1 to TRBJ2-7, with 11 bases identical to TRBD1. V dropped 6 bases and J dropped 0; count of bases not matched to a gene: 10. The CDR3 extends over 17 amino acids. Germline V gene lookup returns CDR1 MNHNS and CDR2 SASEGT. This CDR3 is CASREPGTGGSSYEQYF. CDR3 nucleotides: TGTGCCAGCAGGGAACCCGGGACAGGGGGGAGCTCCTACGAGCAGTACTTC.